The 23 T cell receptor beta chains below come from one sample, sequenced in a study of identifying expanded T cells in peripheral blood. Some clones are missing from TCRdb's copy, which holds only in-frame ones; the method was immunoSEQ multiplex PCR. The profile shows 80,000 to 95,000 clones, approximately 88% of them singletons. Sample: blood. The receptors here all came from a person between 18 and 75 years old in good health.

The sample holds one count of this clone. J is TRBJ1-6 and V is TRBV2, with 7 positions matching TRBD1. Germline V gene sequence: CDR1 SNHLY, CDR2 FYNNEI. This CDR3 is 16 amino acids long. V shed 3 bases and J 7 bases; nucleotides not matched to a gene: 9. This chain's CDR3 is CASSEKRGRTNSPLHF. Here the CDR3 DNA reads TGTGCCAGCAGTGAGAAGAGGGGGCGAACCAATTCACCCCTCCACTTT.

This clone was counted between two and nine times. This chain uses TRBV11-2 with TRBJ2-1; D could derive from TRBD1 or TRBD2 (6 bases each). CDR3 size: 14 residues. Looked up from germline, CDR1 is SGHAT and CDR2 is FQNNGV. Trimming shortened V by 5 bases and J by 9 bases, and 17 bases separated the two germline ends. The chain's CDR3 is CASSPNLGGPEQFF. The CDR3 DNA is TGTGCCAGCAGCCCAAACTTAGGGGGGCCTGAGCAGTTCTTC.

The chain couples TRBV7-9 to TRBJ1-2; weak D call: TRBD1 (5 bases). The germline V and J ends were trimmed by 5 bases and 3 bases, with 13 bases remaining between them. Germline assignment: CDR1 SEHNR and CDR2 FQNEAQ (reference sequence). CDR3 size: 14 residues. CDR3 DNA sequence: TGTGCCAGCAGCCCAGACGGGGGGGACTATGGCTACACCTTC. This gives the protein CASSPDGGDYGYTF.

This clone occurred a few times. The V call is TRBV6-1, the J call TRBJ2-2, with 7 bases aligning to TRBD1. The CDR3 is 15 residues long. The germline V gene has CDR1 MNHNS and CDR2 SASEGT. V lost 5 bases, J lost 6 bases, and 9 bases stayed unmatched. In nucleotides, the CDR3 is TGTGCCAGCAGTTCTACAGGGGACGGGCCCGGGGAGCTGTTTTTT. Its translation: CASSSTGDGPGELFF.

The chain has TRBV18 and TRBJ2-1; 11 bases agree with TRBD1. The V segment lost 0 bases and the J segment 6 bases; nucleotides outside the gene matches: 10. The CDR3 length is 18 residues. From germline, CDR1 is KGHSH and CDR2 LQKENI. The CDR3 nucleotides are TGTGCCAGCTCACCACCTAGGACAGGGGGCGCAGTGGGCAATGAGCAGTTCTTC. Amino acids: CASSPPRTGGAVGNEQFF.

J is TRBJ2-3 and V is TRBV4-2, with 15 nucleotides matching TRBD2. The CDR3 loop spans 19 amino acids. Germline V lookup: CDR1 LGHNA, CDR2 YNFKEQ. V dropped 5 bases and J dropped 0; count of bases not matched to a gene: 9. CDR3 sequence reads: CASSEGLAGGKRSTDTQYF. CDR3 coding DNA: TGTGCCAGCAGCGAGGGACTAGCGGGGGGCAAACGTAGCACAGATACGCAGTATTTT.

The chain recombines TRBV20-1 with TRBJ2-5; D call uncertain. CDR1 and CDR2 (germline): DFQATT, SNEGSKA (reference sequence). The CDR3 runs 10 residues. V lost 7 bases and J lost 4, with 7 bases in between. The CDR3 DNA reads as TGCAGTGTCCCTTTAGAGACCCAGTACTTC. Its protein product is CSVPLETQYF.

The rearrangement uses TRBV4-2 and TRBJ2-3; D not certain. The CDR3 sequence is 14 residues long. Germline V gives CDR1 LGHNA, CDR2 YNFKEQ. Trimming took off 0 bases at V and 12 bases at J, with 16 bases between the two ends. CDR3 bases: TGTGCCAGCAGCCAAGAATTGGCGGTCAGTATACAGTATTTT. Its protein product is CASSQELAVSIQYF.

The gene calls are TRBV27 and TRBJ1-6; the D is unclear. V was cut by 2 bases and J by 8 bases, with 7 bases left in between. Germline V gene data show CDR1 as MNHEY and CDR2 as SMNVEV (reference sequence). The length of the CDR3 is 13 residues. The CDR3 nucleotides read TGTGCCAGCAGTTTAAGGGAGGATTCACCCCTCCACTTT. Its protein is CASSLREDSPLHF.

V usage is TRBV7-9 and J usage is TRBJ2-7, with D hard to call. Germline CDR1 is SEHNR and CDR2 is FQNEAQ (reference sequence). This CDR3 is 12 amino acids long. The V end was cut by 1 base, the J end by 4 bases, with 5 bases between. CDR3 nucleotide sequence: TGTGCCAGCAGCTTAGATCCTTACGAGCAGTACTTC. Translating it yields CASSLDPYEQYF.

The chain links TRBV7-2 to TRBJ2-7, with unresolved D. Trimming left V 1 base short and J 0 bases short, with 10 bases between. Per the germline V gene, CDR1 is SGHTA and CDR2 is FQGNSA. The CDR3 is 15 amino acids. Here the CDR3 DNA reads TGTGCCAGCAGCTTAGGTTACGGCGGCTCCTACGAGCAGTACTTC. Translated, it gives CASSLGYGGSYEQYF.

V gene TRBV6-1 combines with J gene TRBJ1-5; no reliable D call. The germline V gene has CDR1 MNHNS and CDR2 SASEGT. V lost 0 bases, J lost 8 bases, and 8 bases lay in between. The CDR3 extends over 13 amino acids. The CDR3 region has the DNA TGTGCCAGCAGTGAAGCGGAGACCGAGCCCCAGCATTTT. The encoded protein is CASSEAETEPQHF.

This CDR3 is CASFKYNEQFF. CDR3 in DNA: TGTGCCAGCTTTAAATACAATGAGCAGTTCTTC. This chain connects TRBV18 to TRBJ2-1, with unresolved D. The germline V gene encodes CDR1 KGHSH and CDR2 LQKENI. V dropped 7 bases and J dropped 4 bases, with 5 bases sitting between them. The CDR3 loop spans 11 amino acids.

The count of this clone is one. The gene calls are TRBV7-2 and TRBJ2-6; 9 bases fit TRBD1. Germline values: CDR1 SGHTA, CDR2 FQGNSA. V lost 5 bases to trimming and J lost 7 bases; unmatched junction nucleotides: 6. CDR3 size: 15 residues. CDR3 sequence: CASSLRDRAANVLTF. The CDR3 DNA sequence: TGTGCCAGCAGCCTAAGGGACAGGGCCGCCAACGTCCTGACTTTC.

This clone was picked up one time. CDR3 nucleotides: TGCGCCAGCAGCTACAATACCGGGGAGCTGTTTTTT. It yields the protein CASSYNTGELFF. The V gene is TRBV5-1, the J gene TRBJ2-2, with D uncertain. V was trimmed by 3 bases and J by 5 bases, leaving 5 bases between them. CDR1 and CDR2 (germline): SGHRS, YFSETQ. The CDR3 spans 12 residues. Variable domain in full (rest from reference TRBV5-1 and TRBJ2-2): KAGVTQTPRYLIKTRGQQVTLSCSPISGHRSVSWYQQTPGQGLQFLFEYFSETQRNKGNFPGRFSGRQFSNSRSEMNVSTLELGDSALYLCASSYNTGELFFGEGSRLTVL.

The chain carries TRBV7-2 and TRBJ2-5, with TRBD2 identical over 9 bases. The better agreement between TRBJ2-7 and the DNA end casts doubt on the J call. The CDR3 runs 18 residues. Germline V gives CDR1 SGHTA, CDR2 FQGNSA. CDR3 protein: CASSLVRWAGGPGYEQYF. In DNA, the CDR3 is TGTGCCAGCAGCTTAGTTCGGTGGGCGGGAGGGCCAGGCTACGAGCAGTACTTC.

V is TRBV6-1 and J is TRBJ1-2; D not certain. Looked up from germline, CDR1 is MNHNS and CDR2 is SASEGT. The CDR3 length is 13 residues. Trimming shortened V by 6 bases and J by 0 bases, and 8 bases separated the two germline ends. The CDR3 loop reads CASRDLTNYGYTF. In DNA, the CDR3 is TGTGCCAGCAGGGACCTGACTAACTATGGCTACACCTTC.

The CDR3 bases are TGTGCCAGCAGCCGAGGCTTTCGTCAAGAGACCCAGTACTTC. It is translated as CASSRGFRQETQYF. This chain joins TRBV7-2 and TRBJ2-5, with D uncertain. Looked up from germline, CDR1 is SGHTA and CDR2 is FQGNSA. V lost 5 bases and J lost 2, with 12 bases in between. This CDR3 comprises 14 residues.

The chain joins TRBV5-1 to TRBJ1-4; a weak D match, TRBD1 (5 bases). Trimming cost V 7 bases and J 11 bases, with 18 bases left between them. Germline V gives CDR1 SGHRS, CDR2 YFSETQ. The CDR3 contains 13 residues. The CDR3 sequence: CASSQGEKDKLFF. Here the CDR3 DNA reads TGCGCCAGCTCCCAAGGGGAAAAGGACAAACTGTTTTTT.

The chain is built from TRBV7-9 and TRBJ1-3; D might be TRBD1 (5 bases). The germline V gene has CDR1 SEHNR and CDR2 FQNEAQ (reference sequence). Trimming stripped 1 base from V and 2 bases from J, with 12 bases between. This CDR3 spans 16 amino acids. CDR3: CASSLGDRGTGNTIYF. The CDR3, as DNA: TGTGCCAGCAGCTTAGGGGATCGGGGGACTGGAAACACCATATATTTT.

V gene TRBV30 combines with J gene TRBJ1-1, with no clear D. Trimming stripped 0 bases from V and 2 bases from J, with 7 bases between. The CDR3 is 13 amino acids. Germline V gene lookup returns CDR1 GTSNPN and CDR2 SVGIG (reference sequence). CDR3 coding DNA: TGTGCCTGGAGTGTGGGTGGAAACACTGAAGCTTTCTTT. As protein: CAWSVGGNTEAFF.

This clone was seen a handful of times. This chain connects TRBV11-2 to TRBJ1-2; D unresolved. Germline values: CDR1 SGHAT, CDR2 FQNNGV. The CDR3 consists of 13 residues. V was trimmed by 3 bases and J by 6 bases, leaving 11 bases between them. The CDR3 region is CASSFSPDHGYTF. In nucleotides, the CDR3 is TGTGCCAGCAGCTTCTCCCCCGACCATGGCTACACCTTC.

This chain joins TRBV7-2 and TRBJ1-2; unclear D gene. CDR1 and CDR2 from the germline V gene are SGHTA and FQGNSA. V was pared by 1 base and J by 4 bases, with 16 bases between. The CDR3 loop spans 16 amino acids. The CDR3 spells CASSLGPSGGSYGYTF. In DNA form, the CDR3 reads TGTGCCAGCAGCTTAGGTCCCTCAGGCGGATCCTATGGCTACACCTTC.